These 16 T cell receptor beta chains came from one sample sequenced in a study of graft-versus-host responses after intestinal transplantation. Produced via immunoSEQ multiplex PCR; TCRdb's table is partial and in-frame only. The sample contains about 4,900 clones, 25% to 30% of which appear only once. The plating included about 200,000 irradiated, violet-dye-labeled stimulator cells together with about 200,000 CFSE-labeled responder cells. The source was alloreactive CD8+ T cells from a mixed lymphocyte reaction culture, collected before intestinal transplant. The subset denotes: CFSE-low proliferating T cells sorted from roughly 6-day pre-transplant mixed lymphocyte reaction (GvH or HvG direction). The source is a human patient who received an intestinal transplant.

This chain connects TRBV7-6 to TRBJ1-2; TRBD1 is a possible D gene (5 bases). The V end was cut by 5 bases, the J end by 4 bases, with 17 bases between. This CDR3 comprises 15 residues. Per germline, CDR1 SGHVS and CDR2 FNYEAQ. As DNA, the CDR3 is TGTGCCAGCAGCCCCCTGGCAGGGAGTATCTATGGCTACACCTTC. It encodes CASSPLAGSIYGYTF. Full variable domain (outside the CDR3, taken from reference TRBV7-6 and TRBJ1-2): GAGVSQSPRYKVTKRGQDVALRCDPISGHVSLYWYRQALGQGPEFLTYFNYEAQQDKSGLPNDRFSAERPEGSISTLTIQRTEQRDSAMYRCASSPLAGSIYGYTFGSGTRLTVV.

By sample fraction, this clone is medium-sized. The chain joins TRBV6-5 to TRBJ2-7; D is unresolved. Germline CDR1 reads MNHEY; CDR2 reads SVGAGI. Trimming cost V 8 bases and J 2 bases, with 13 bases left between them. CDR3 size: 13 residues. CDR3 sequence reads: CASGPGSTYEQYF. CDR3 in DNA: TGTGCCAGCGGTCCGGGCAGCACCTACGAGCAGTACTTC.

This chain joins TRBV6-9 and TRBJ2-7; TRBD2 aligns across 7 bases. V lost 3 bases and J lost 4; bases outside the gene matches: 6. The germline gives CDR1 MNHGY, CDR2 SVAAGI. The CDR3 consists of 14 residues. As DNA, the CDR3 is TGTGCCAGCAGTTACAGTGCTAGCGGTTACGAGCAGTACTTC. Encoded protein: CASSYSASGYEQYF.

The chain is built from TRBV4-3 and TRBJ2-7; unclear D gene. This CDR3 is built from 15 residues. V was clipped by 1 base and J by 4 bases, with 14 bases between them. Germline CDR1 and CDR2: LGHNA and YSLEER. The CDR3 region is CASSQVNDPDYEQYF. As DNA, the CDR3 is TGCGCCAGCAGCCAAGTCAACGACCCCGATTACGAGCAGTACTTC.

This chain links TRBV18 with TRBJ1-6; D gene unclear. CDR1 is KGHSH and CDR2 is LQKENI in the germline V gene. Trimming shortened V by 2 bases and J by 0 bases, and 14 bases separated the two germline ends. The CDR3 is 18 residues long. CDR3 amino acids: CASSPNPAESSYNSPLHF. CDR3 coding DNA: TGTGCCAGCTCACCAAATCCGGCGGAGAGCTCCTATAATTCACCCCTCCACTTT. Supplemented by reference TRBV18 and TRBJ1-6, the full variable domain reads NAGVMQNPRHLVRRRGQEARLRCSPMKGHSHVYWYRQLPEEGLKFMVYLQKENIIDESGMPKERFSAEFPKEGPSILRIQQVVRGDSAAYFCASSPNPAESSYNSPLHFGNGTRLTVT.

This clone has a handful of counts. V usage is TRBV7-9 and J usage is TRBJ2-3, with 8 positions matching TRBD2. J gave up 1 base and V 8 bases, and 14 bases lay outside the gene matches. The length of the CDR3 is 17 residues. The germline gives CDR1 SEHNR, CDR2 FQNEAQ (reference sequence). The chain's CDR3 is CASAEEAGASRTDTQYF. The CDR3 DNA sequence: TGTGCCAGCGCCGAGGAAGCGGGAGCGTCCCGCACAGATACGCAGTATTTT.

This sequence joins TRBV6-5 and TRBJ2-1, with a weak D call TRBD1 (5 bases). This CDR3 is built from 13 residues. V was trimmed by 0 bases and J by 6 bases, leaving 6 bases between them. Germline-derived CDR1 and CDR2 are MNHEY and SVGAGI. CDR3: CASSYSRGNEQFF. The CDR3 DNA reads as TGTGCCAGCAGTTACTCTAGGGGCAATGAGCAGTTCTTC.

The chain has TRBV6-1 and TRBJ2-1; 9 positions match TRBD2. Germline V CDR1 and CDR2: MNHNS, SASEGT. The CDR3 is 13 amino acids. Germline trimming cut 5 bases from V and 7 bases from J; bases unmatched to any gene: 3. CDR3 sequence reads: CASSLGLANEQFF. The DNA for the CDR3 is TGTGCCAGCAGTCTCGGACTAGCGAATGAGCAGTTCTTC.

The chain couples TRBV1 to TRBJ2-6. TRBV1 is a known pseudogene. The length of the CDR3 is 18 residues. CDR3: CTSRKLGLCTNRANVLTF. In nucleotides, the CDR3 is TGCACCAGCAGAAAACTGGGTTTGTGCACAAATCGGGCCAACGTCCTGACTTTC.

V gene TRBV30 combines with J gene TRBJ2-7, with 7 positions matching TRBD1. Trimming cost V 6 bases and J 1 base; bases outside gene matches: 15. CDR3 length: 16 residues. Per germline, CDR1 GTSNPN and CDR2 SVGIG (reference sequence). The CDR3 sequence is CACRDRSSVLSYEQYF. CDR3 in DNA: TGTGCCTGCCGGGACAGATCGTCCGTTCTTTCCTACGAGCAGTACTTC.

V is TRBV19 and J is TRBJ1-2; no clear D. The germline V gene has CDR1 LNHDA and CDR2 SQIVND (reference sequence). V was clipped by 2 bases and J by 1 base, with 14 bases between them. The CDR3 has 16 amino acids. The CDR3 DNA reads as TGTGCCAGTAGTATAACGATGTGGCCGAATAACTATGGCTACACCTTC. As protein: CASSITMWPNNYGYTF. Drawing the rest from reference TRBV19 and TRBJ1-2, the complete variable domain is DGGITQSPKYLFRKEGQNVTLSCEQNLNHDAMYWYRQDPGQGLRLIYYSQIVNDFQKGDIAEGYSVSREKKESFPLTVTSAQKNPTAFYLCASSITMWPNNYGYTFGSGTRLTVV.

The chain combines TRBV7-6 with TRBJ2-5; 12 bases line up with TRBD2. After removal of 6 bases from V and 3 bases from J, the junction contained 8 bases not matched to a gene. Germline-derived CDR1 and CDR2 are SGHVS and FNYEAQ. The CDR3 consists of 16 residues. The CDR3 sequence: CASSPGLAGRKETQYF. CDR3 nucleotides: TGTGCCAGCAGTCCCGGACTAGCGGGACGTAAAGAGACCCAGTACTTC.

This chain connects TRBV27 to TRBJ2-7; 10 nucleotides match TRBD1. CDR3 length: 15 amino acids. V shed 1 base, J shed 2 bases, and the junction held 2 bases outside the gene matches. The germline CDR1 and CDR2 sequences are MNHEY and SMNVEV (reference sequence). This CDR3 reads CASSLLGTGAYEQYF. The CDR3 nucleotides read TGTGCCAGCAGTTTATTGGGGACAGGGGCCTACGAGCAGTACTTC.

This sequence joins TRBV7-8 and TRBJ2-5; 7 nucleotides agree with TRBD2. The DNA matches TRBJ2-7 better at its end, which makes the J call doubtful. The germline V gene has CDR1 SGHVS and CDR2 FQNEAQ. The CDR3 is made up of 15 amino acids. The CDR3 region has the DNA TGTGCCAGCAGCTTAGCGGCTAGCGGTTACTACGAGCAGTACTTC. Its translation is CASSLAASGYYEQYF.

This clone was observed a few times. This chain links TRBV7-2 with TRBJ2-7, with 7 bases aligning to TRBD1. There are 15 residues in the CDR3. Germline CDR1 is SGHTA and CDR2 is FQGNSA. V shed 1 base, J shed 4 bases, and the junction held 7 bases outside the gene matches. The CDR3: CASSLEVGGAYEQYF. CDR3 in DNA: TGTGCCAGCAGCTTAGAAGTAGGGGGCGCGTACGAGCAGTACTTC.

This chain joins TRBV5-1 and TRBJ2-5; D is uncertain. The CDR3 runs to 12 residues. Germline V CDR1 and CDR2: SGHRS, YFSETQ. V was pared by 5 bases and J by 5 bases, with 10 bases between. CDR3 coding DNA: TGCGCCAGCAGATCCGGGCCGGAGACCCAGTACTTC. Amino acids: CASRSGPETQYF. The whole variable domain, remainder taken from reference TRBV5-1 and TRBJ2-5, is KAGVTQTPRYLIKTRGQQVTLSCSPISGHRSVSWYQQTPGQGLQFLFEYFSETQRNKGNFPGRFSGRQFSNSRSEMNVSTLELGDSALYLCASRSGPETQYFGPGTRLLVL.